This T cell receptor beta chain came from a study of human CD4 T cells and Enterobacteriaceae. Points from the study as a whole: Ex vivo clonotype reactivity was inferred only by sequence matching.

The CDR3 loop spans 13 amino acids. Germline V gene sequence: CDR1 SGHDT, CDR2 YYEEEE. V was trimmed by 4 bases and J by 4 bases, leaving 11 bases between them. This clone is deemed medium-sized. Its antigen is not known. All CD4+ cells other than CD45RA+CCR7+CD95- naive cells were sorted as memory, over 98% pure. Healthy donors' blood was sourced from blood donation centers in Switzerland. CD8+, CD14+, CD16+, CD56+, CD19+ and CD25-bright cells were excluded before sorting. Detection sensitivity for ex vivo total memory CD4+ was one cell in 200,000. Libraries were prepared by immunoSEQ multiplex PCR; TCRdb keeps only in-frame clonotypes and omits some of them. This table has roughly 28,000 clones, around 80% appearing once.

This rearrangement joins TRBV5-6 to TRBJ1-2; D is uncertain. What was sequenced was memory CD4+ T cells from blood. The clonotype was recovered from a human donor in good health. The CDR3 reads CASSRHSSYGYTF. The DNA of the CDR3 is TGTGCCAGCAGCCGACACAGCTCCTATGGCTACACCTTC. The full variable domain, rest sourced from reference TRBV5-6 and TRBJ1-2, is DAGVTQSPTHLIKTRGQQVTLRCSPKSGHDTVSWYQQALGQGPQFIFQYYEEEERQRGNFPDRFSGHQFPNYSSELNVNALLLGDSALYLCASSRHSSYGYTFGSGTRLTVV.